What follows describes a single TCR beta chain. Its antigen is unknown. The record originates from a study of T-cell memory formation after mild COVID-19. With 0 bases removed from V and 4 bases from J, the gap between germline ends came to 12 bases. The CDR3 covers 15 residues. Germline CDR1 and CDR2: DFQATT and SNEGSKA (reference sequence). The study's findings and limits: Still unconfirmed is whether the second-wave clones peaking on day 37 recognized SARS-CoV-2. Clones that contracted from day 15 to 85 had balanced CD4/CD8; later expanders were CD4+ biased. The appearance of some responding clones in pre-infection memory suggested that cross-reactive memory joined.

Using constant-segment primers, 5'RACE produced TCR alpha and TCR beta cDNA libraries carrying sample barcodes and UMIs. TCRdb independently ran MiXCR on the 5' RACE reads; one entry per CDR3 protein. Here the sample spans fewer than 700,000 distinct CDR3 sequences, about 20% being singletons. J is TRBJ2-2 and V is TRBV20-1, with D unclear. This receptor was identified in an adult woman who had mild COVID-19 (a few samples of this study predate the infection). Cell type and time point are not known. The sample was PBMCs or a T cell subset sorted from them (not recorded which). CDR3 in DNA: TGCAGTGCTAGAGATTTCGGTGTGGTCACCGGGGAGCTGTTTTTT. It translates to CSARDFGVVTGELFF.